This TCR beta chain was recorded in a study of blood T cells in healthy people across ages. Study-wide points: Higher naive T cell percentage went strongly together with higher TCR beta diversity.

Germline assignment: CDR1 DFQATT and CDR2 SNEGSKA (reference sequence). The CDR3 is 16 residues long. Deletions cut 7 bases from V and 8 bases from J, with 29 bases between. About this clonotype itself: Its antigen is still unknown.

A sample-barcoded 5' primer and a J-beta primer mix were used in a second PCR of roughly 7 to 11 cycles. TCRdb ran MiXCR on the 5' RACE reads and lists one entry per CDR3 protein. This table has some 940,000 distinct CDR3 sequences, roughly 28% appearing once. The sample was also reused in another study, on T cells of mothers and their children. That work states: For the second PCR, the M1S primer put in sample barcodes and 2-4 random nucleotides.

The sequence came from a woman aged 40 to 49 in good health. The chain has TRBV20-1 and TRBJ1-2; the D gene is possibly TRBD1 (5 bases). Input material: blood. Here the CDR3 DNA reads TGCAGTGTGTGGGGCGGAGCCGGGGGGAGGTTAGAGGGCTACACCTTC. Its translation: CSVWGGAGGRLEGYTF.